Each of the 5 T cell receptor beta chains below was sequenced from the same sample in a study of blood T cell repertoires in COVID-19. Only in-frame clones appear in the TCRdb table, and some are missing; sequencing was by immunoSEQ multiplex PCR. Here the sample spans under 300,000 clones, 85% to 90% being singletons. Material for sequencing was PBMCs or T cells enriched from blood (not recorded which). The origin of the receptors is a woman in her forties or fifties who had recovered from COVID-19.

The chain links TRBV29-1 to TRBJ1-1, with a weak D call TRBD1 (5 bases). Trimming shortened V by 6 bases and J by 1 base, and 12 bases separated the two germline ends. This CDR3 comprises 13 residues. From germline, CDR1 is SQVTM and CDR2 ANQGSEA. CDR3 sequence (DNA): TGCAGCGTAAGACAGTTATCGAACACTGAAGCTTTCTTT. Translation gives CSVRQLSNTEAFF.

The chain combines TRBV23-1 with TRBJ1-5; a possible D gene is TRBD1 (6 bases). TRBV23-1 belongs to the ORF category, with a function that is uncertain. The CDR3 covers 16 residues. V was shortened by 0 bases and J by 0 bases, with 9 bases between the two germline ends. The CDR3 coding sequence is TGCGCCAGCAGTCAATCGGGGGCAGTTAGCAATCAGCCCCAGCATTTT. Residues: CASSQSGAVSNQPQHF.

V is TRBV10-3 and J is TRBJ1-1; D is possibly TRBD1 (5 bases). The germline gives CDR1 ENHRY, CDR2 SYGVKD. The germline V and J ends were trimmed by 2 bases and 5 bases, with 12 bases remaining between them. The CDR3 consists of 14 residues. For the CDR3, the DNA is TGTGCCATCAGTGAGGGCAGGGTTGGAACTGAAGCTTTCTTT. It yields the protein CAISEGRVGTEAFF.

This chain connects TRBV7-8 to TRBJ2-1; 11 nucleotides agree with TRBD2. The trim removed 1 base at V and 5 bases at J, leaving 1 base unmatched. Germline CDR1 is SGHVS and CDR2 is FQNEAQ. This CDR3 is built from 15 residues. The CDR3 sequence is CASSLVLAGDNEQFF. The DNA of the CDR3 is TGTGCCAGCAGCTTAGTACTAGCGGGAGACAATGAGCAGTTCTTC.

V usage is TRBV4-3 and J usage is TRBJ2-3; maybe TRBD2 (5 bases). Looked up from germline, CDR1 is LGHNA and CDR2 is YSLEER. V lost 2 bases and J 2 bases, leaving 14 bases between the germline ends. CDR3 length equals 16 residues. The CDR3 DNA reads TGCGCCAGCAGCCAAAAAGTCGCAGCGGTCACAGATACGCAGTATTTT. As protein: CASSQKVAAVTDTQYF.